This T cell receptor beta chain was captured in a study of shared clonotypes between healthy human individuals. Regarding the study as a whole: The small donor group covered limited genetic and exposure diversity. Despite large depth, sorted-subset datasets appeared incompletely sequenced. Clonotypes shared by all four sorted-subset donors had higher generation probabilities than non-shared clonotypes.

Repertoires were generated with immunoSEQ multiplex PCR, while TCRdb's copy carries only in-frame clones and drops some. The sample yields 2 million to 2.5 million clones, approximately 95% seen once. A word on this clone: Its antigen remains unidentified.

In germline, CDR1 is SGHAT, CDR2 FQNNGV. Trimming left V 1 base short and J 3 bases short, with 16 bases between. The CDR3 contains 16 residues. Partitioning of CD4+ cells yielded a CD45RA+ naive subset and a CD45RA-negative memory subset. Material: naive CD4+ T cells from PBMCs. As to subset: CD45RA+ positively selected. This receptor was taken from a man aged 18 to 35 in good health. Some clones in this sample may be carry-over from other donors' samples. V and J are TRBV11-2 and TRBJ2-7, with D possibly matching TRBD2 (5 bases). CDR3 sequence (DNA): TGTGCCAGCAGCTTAGGGAGGCTCAACCGGGACTACGAGCAGTACTTC. Translating it yields CASSLGRLNRDYEQYF. Using reference TRBV11-2 and TRBJ2-7 for the parts outside the CDR3, the full variable domain is EAGVAQSPRYKIIEKRQSVAFWCNPISGHATLYWYQQILGQGPKLLIQFQNNGVVDDSQLPKDRFSAERLKGVDSTLKIQPAKLEDSAVYLCASSLGRLNRDYEQYFGPGTRLTVT.